Listed below are T cell receptor beta chains from one sample, sequenced in a study of cytomegalovirus exposure and HLA in healthy donors. Generated by immunoSEQ multiplex PCR, the TCRdb table keeps only in-frame clones and is missing some. The table lists around 63,000 clones, around 80% of them singletons, with approximately 9.7% in the top ten. Sequenced input: PBMCs. These receptors came from a man in his forties in good health and CMV-seronegative. The CDR3 runs from the conserved cysteine through the conserved F or W. Fields, in order: J gene, clone size, V gene, D gene, CDR3 protein, CDR3 DNA. A D gene is named only where the DNA matches it firmly. Rows give clone size only sometimes, using once, few, many, or a class for an expanded clone.

>TRBJ2-6|.|TRBV6-5|TRBD1
CASSYGGQGVVLTF
TGTGCCAGCAGTTACGGGGGACAGGGCGTCGTCCTGACTTTC
>TRBJ2-7|.|TRBV6-1|TRBD1
CASTKGGQIYEQYF
TGTGCCAGCACCAAAGGGGGACAGATCTACGAGCAGTACTTC
>TRBJ2-1|.|TRBV5-1|TRBD2
CASSLRETSGGYNEQFF
TGCGCCAGCAGCTTGAGGGAGACTAGCGGGGGATACAATGAGCAGTTCTTC
>TRBJ1-6|.|TRBV6-5|.
CASSLEYSSYNSPLHF
TGTGCCAGCAGTTTGGAGTATAGCTCCTATAATTCACCCCTCCACTTT
>TRBJ1-6|.|TRBV7-9|.
CASSLNRDGSPLHF
TGTGCCAGCAGCTTGAACAGGGATGGTTCACCCCTCCACTTT
>TRBJ2-3|.|TRBV25-1|.
CASSEPRQSTDTQYF
TGTGCCAGCAGTGAACCGAGACAGAGCACAGATACGCAGTATTTT
>TRBJ2-3|.|TRBV5-1|TRBD2
CASSLTSGGTADTQYF
TGCGCCAGCAGCTTGACTAGCGGGGGGACCGCAGATACGCAGTATTTT
>TRBJ1-4|.|TRBV5-1|TRBD1
CASSSGQINEKLFF
TGCGCCAGCAGCTCGGGACAGATTAATGAAAAACTGTTTTTT
>TRBJ2-3|.|TRBV2|TRBD2
CASSEARGDTQYF
TGTGCCAGCAGTGAAGCGCGGGGGGATACGCAGTATTTT
>TRBJ2-1|.|TRBV9|TRBD2
CASSVHPRLAGPSDEQFF
TGTGCCAGCAGCGTTCACCCCAGACTAGCGGGGCCGTCGGATGAGCAGTTCTTC
>TRBJ2-2|.|TRBV5-1|TRBD1
CASSRQGAGGELFF
TGCGCCAGCAGCCGACAGGGGGCTGGCGGGGAGCTGTTTTTT
>TRBJ2-2|.|TRBV7-2|.
CASSLTSRTGELFF
TGTGCCAGCAGCCTGACTAGTCGGACCGGGGAGCTGTTTTTT
>TRBJ2-7|few|TRBV5-6|.
CASSLGQWYEQYF
TGTGCCAGCAGCTTGGGACAGTGGTACGAGCAGTACTTC
>TRBJ2-7|.|TRBV19|TRBD1
CASSIPGQGNDEQYF
TGTGCCAGTAGTATACCGGGACAGGGCAACGACGAGCAGTACTTC
>TRBJ2-5|.|TRBV28|TRBD1
CASSLFSGQQETQYF
TGTGCCAGCAGTTTATTCTCGGGACAGCAAGAGACCCAGTACTTC